The 18 T cell receptor beta chains given below trace back to one sample, sequenced in a study of T cell responses to AZD1222 COVID-19 vaccine. Here immunoSEQ multiplex PCR was the method, and the copy in TCRdb shows in-frame clones only, minus some. This table has over 90,000 clones, 91% appearing once. Material: peripheral blood, obtained on day 0 of AZD1222 vaccination. Receptors originate from an adult in good health.

V and J are TRBV5-1 and TRBJ2-3, with TRBD2 identical over 10 bases. Trimming at V came to 0 bases and at J to 7 bases, leaving 17 bases not matched to a gene. Germline CDR1 is SGHRS and CDR2 is YFSETQ. The CDR3 runs 19 residues. CDR3 region: CASSLAGTSAPGSMHTQYF. The CDR3 nucleotides are TGCGCCAGCAGCTTGGCCGGGACTAGCGCTCCGGGTTCCATGCATACGCAGTATTTT.

V and J are TRBV3-1 (or the pseudogene TRBV3-2) and TRBJ1-5; D gene unclear. Germline values: CDR1 LGHDT, CDR2 YNNKEL (reference sequence). This CDR3 spans 14 amino acids. V lost 4 bases and J lost 6, with 13 bases in between. This chain's CDR3 is CASSRGLESQPQHF. CDR3 bases: TGTGCCAGCAGCCGCGGACTGGAGAGTCAGCCCCAGCATTTT.

CDR3 amino acids: CASSIDWEAYEQYF. DNA of the CDR3: TGTGCCAGTAGTATAGACTGGGAAGCCTACGAGCAGTACTTC. This chain joins TRBV19 and TRBJ2-7, with D unclear. The germline CDR1 and CDR2 sequences are LNHDA and SQIVND (reference sequence). V dropped 0 bases and J dropped 2 bases, with 8 bases sitting between them. This CDR3 comprises 14 residues.

The V and J genes are TRBV12-3 or TRBV12-4 and TRBJ1-2; TRBD1 aligns across 7 bases. The CDR3 sequence is 12 residues long. J lost 8 bases, V lost 5 bases, and 5 bases had no gene match. The CDR3 DNA sequence: TGTGCCAGCAGTGGGGACAGATGGGGCTACACCTTC. Amino acids: CASSGDRWGYTF.

This chain links TRBV27 with TRBJ2-1; D might be TRBD2 (6 bases). The CDR3 length is 14 residues. V shed 6 bases and J shed 8 bases, with 17 bases lying between them. Germline V gene lookup returns CDR1 MNHEY and CDR2 SMNVEV (reference sequence). The CDR3 DNA reads as TGTGCCAGCAGCTTCCGACTAGTTAGGGATGAGCAGTTCTTC. Protein sequence: CASSFRLVRDEQFF.

The rearrangement joins TRBV14 to TRBJ2-2; 13 bases are a match to TRBD2. Germline values: CDR1 SGHDN, CDR2 FVKESK. This CDR3 comprises 17 residues. J gave up 4 bases and V 4 bases, and 6 bases lay outside the gene matches. The CDR3 DNA is TGTGCCAGCAGCCTTCGGACTAGCGGGAGTGGCACCGGGGAGCTGTTTTTT. Translated, it gives CASSLRTSGSGTGELFF.

V is TRBV12-3 or TRBV12-4 and J is TRBJ1-4; D is possibly TRBD1 (5 bases). Trimming removed 4 bases at V and 7 bases at J, with 10 bases between. There are 13 residues in the CDR3. This CDR3 is CASSSGGGEKLFF. CDR3 nucleotide sequence: TGTGCCAGCAGTTCAGGCGGGGGTGAAAAACTGTTTTTT.

The chain combines TRBV18 with TRBJ2-2, with no clear D. The V and J ends lost 0 bases and 2 bases respectively, with 10 bases between them. Looked up from germline, CDR1 is KGHSH and CDR2 is LQKENI. The CDR3 has 16 residues. CDR3 nucleotide sequence: TGTGCCAGCTCACCACCAAGTACAGCTAACACCGGGGAGCTGTTTTTT. Translation: CASSPPSTANTGELFF.

The rearrangement links TRBV19 to TRBJ2-1, with D possibly TRBD2 on 11 matching bases. Germline V CDR1 and CDR2: LNHDA, SQIVND (reference sequence). This CDR3 comprises 18 residues. Trimming took 5 bases from V and 7 from J, leaving 27 bases between them. Written as DNA, the CDR3 is TGTGCCAGTAGTCGACAGGGGGCAGCTAGCGGGAGGAAGAATGAGCAGTTCTTC. It is translated as CASSRQGAASGRKNEQFF. Drawing the rest from reference TRBV19 and TRBJ2-1, the complete variable domain is DGGITQSPKYLFRKEGQNVTLSCEQNLNHDAMYWYRQDPGQGLRLIYYSQIVNDFQKGDIAEGYSVSREKKESFPLTVTSAQKNPTAFYLCASSRQGAASGRKNEQFFGPGTRLTVL.

The chain combines TRBV27 with TRBJ1-4, with D possibly TRBD1 on 6 matching bases. The length of the CDR3 is 12 residues. V was clipped by 5 bases and J by 8 bases, with 9 bases between them. Germline V gene data show CDR1 as MNHEY and CDR2 as SMNVEV (reference sequence). CDR3 in DNA: TGTGCCAGCAGTCTGGACAGAGAAAAACTGTTTTTT. Translation: CASSLDREKLFF.

This chain joins TRBV15 and TRBJ2-2; 14 nucleotides line up with TRBD2. Trimming took 0 bases from V and 4 from J; bases not matched to a gene: 10. The germline gives CDR1 LNHNV, CDR2 YYDKDF (reference sequence). The CDR3 has 20 amino acids. The chain's CDR3 is CATSREDRGLAGVGTGELFF. The CDR3 DNA sequence: TGTGCCACCAGCAGAGAAGACCGGGGACTAGCGGGAGTTGGCACCGGGGAGCTGTTTTTT.

In this sample, this clone turned up once. The chain joins TRBV28 to TRBJ1-1; D call uncertain. The CDR3 consists of 12 residues. V lost 1 base and J lost 3, with 3 bases in between. CDR1 is MDHEN and CDR2 is SYDVKM in the germline V gene. CDR3 DNA: TGTGCCAGCAGTTTATCTCACACTGAAGCTTTCTTT. Encoded protein: CASSLSHTEAFF. Full variable domain (rest looked up from reference TRBV28 and TRBJ1-1): DVKVTQSSRYLVKRTGEKVFLECVQDMDHENMFWYRQDPGLGLRLIYFSYDVKMKEKGDIPEGYSVSREKKERFSLILESASTNQTSMYLCASSLSHTEAFFGQGTRLTVV.

A note on this clone: Relative to the germline gene, one junction end is altered; a read error may explain this. The V gene is TRBV3-1 (or the pseudogene TRBV3-2), the J gene TRBJ2-7; D is uncertain. CDR1 and CDR2 (germline): LGHDT, YNNKEL (reference sequence). The CDR3 covers 12 residues. CDR3 amino acids: CASSQTSHEQYF. The CDR3 DNA reads as TGTGCCAGCAGCCAAACCTCCCACGAGCAGTACTTC.

This chain links TRBV6-5 with TRBJ2-7; tentatively, D is TRBD1 (6 bases). Germline assignment: CDR1 MNHEY and CDR2 SVGAGI. The CDR3 length is 14 residues. V was shortened by 7 bases and J by 0 bases, with 13 bases between the two germline ends. CDR3 sequence: CASKKGHLSYEQYF. For the CDR3, the DNA is TGTGCCAGCAAAAAGGGACACCTCTCCTACGAGCAGTACTTC.

In nucleotides, the CDR3 is TGTGCCAGCAGCCACAGGGGGGTCTACGAGCAGTACTTC. The encoded protein is CASSHRGVYEQYF. This sequence joins TRBV28 and TRBJ2-7; TRBD1 matches at 8 bases. V trimming: 6 bases; J trimming: 3 bases; junction bases outside the gene matches: 4. The CDR3 runs to 13 residues. The germline V gene encodes CDR1 MDHEN and CDR2 SYDVKM.

V and J are TRBV7-7 and TRBJ2-1, with D tentatively TRBD2 (6 bases). The length of the CDR3 is 15 residues. Looked up from germline, CDR1 is SSHAT and CDR2 is FNYEAQ (reference sequence). V lost 4 bases and J 7 bases, leaving 17 bases between the germline ends. CDR3 coding DNA: TGTGCCAGCAGCTCATCAGGTGGGAGCGGGAATGAGCAGTTCTTC. This codes for CASSSSGGSGNEQFF.

The V gene is TRBV19, the J gene TRBJ1-5; D not certain. Germline CDR1 and CDR2: LNHDA and SQIVND (reference sequence). This CDR3 has 15 residues. V was shortened by 5 bases and J by 0 bases, with 11 bases between the two germline ends. CDR3 region: CASSLDEPSNQPQHF. The DNA of the CDR3 is TGTGCCAGTAGTCTTGATGAGCCTAGCAATCAGCCCCAGCATTTT.

This clone showed up just once. J is TRBJ1-3 and V is TRBV7-9, with D unclear. V was pared by 5 bases and J by 0 bases, with 11 bases between. The CDR3 covers 15 residues. Germline V lookup: CDR1 SEHNR, CDR2 FQNEAQ (reference sequence). CDR3 DNA sequence: TGTGCCAGCAGCCCGCCAAACCCCTCTGGAAACACCATATATTTT. Protein: CASSPPNPSGNTIYF.